These T cell receptor beta chains were read from a single sample in a study of CD8+ T cells in alopecia areata. Profiling relied on immunoSEQ multiplex PCR, and the TCRdb table lists in-frame clones only, not all of them. The profile shows about 97,000 clones, roughly two fifths of them singletons. The sequencing input was CD4+ T cells sorted from blood. Receptor source: a human donor with alopecia areata. Both conserved end residues are part of each CDR3. The order of the fields is J gene, V gene, D gene, CDR3 protein. A D gene is named only where the DNA matches it firmly.

j_gene: TRBJ2-1; v_gene: TRBV15; d_gene: TRBD1; CDR3aa: CATSRERRQGRYNEQFF
j_gene: TRBJ1-1; v_gene: TRBV6-5; d_gene: NA; CDR3aa: CASSYRQSLRNTEAFF
j_gene: TRBJ1-5; v_gene: TRBV15; d_gene: NA; CDR3aa: CATSRGRNQPQHF
j_gene: TRBJ2-7; v_gene: TRBV7-7; d_gene: TRBD1; CDR3aa: CASSQDRGEQYF
j_gene: TRBJ2-2; v_gene: TRBV6-6; d_gene: NA; CDR3aa: CASRYTGELFF
j_gene: TRBJ1-2; v_gene: TRBV6-1; d_gene: TRBD1; CDR3aa: CASSFGTGDYGYTF
j_gene: TRBJ2-3; v_gene: TRBV5-1; d_gene: NA; CDR3aa: CASSFDGTSTDTQYF
j_gene: TRBJ1-4; v_gene: TRBV30; d_gene: NA; CDR3aa: CAWSVHMNEKLFF
j_gene: TRBJ2-2; v_gene: TRBV4-2; d_gene: NA; CDR3aa: CASSRWANTGELFF
j_gene: TRBJ2-1; v_gene: TRBV2; d_gene: TRBD2; CDR3aa: CASSAGGRTYNEQFF
j_gene: TRBJ2-3; v_gene: TRBV5-1; d_gene: TRBD2; CDR3aa: CASSPILAGGPLDTQYF
j_gene: TRBJ2-5; v_gene: TRBV7-9; d_gene: TRBD2; CDR3aa: CASSFYASGRETQYF
j_gene: TRBJ2-7; v_gene: TRBV20-1; d_gene: NA; CDR3aa: CSAPRNEQYF
j_gene: TRBJ1-4; v_gene: TRBV7-9; d_gene: NA; CDR3aa: CASSSGRQKNNEKLFF
j_gene: TRBJ2-3; v_gene: TRBV27; d_gene: NA; CDR3aa: CASSPVGVRTDTQYF
j_gene: TRBJ2-3; v_gene: TRBV30; d_gene: NA; CDR3aa: CAWNGGYTDTQYF
j_gene: TRBJ2-7; v_gene: TRBV11-2; d_gene: TRBD1; CDR3aa: CASSLRPGQGVIEQYF